This record covers a single T cell receptor (beta chain). The repertoire was sequenced with immunoSEQ multiplex PCR; TCRdb's copy has only in-frame clones and lacks some. The data contain about 120,000 clones, around 86% of them singletons. Combined were second doses at about 4 or about 12 weeks. Germline CDR1 is LNHDA and CDR2 is SQIVND (reference sequence). The CDR3 length is 13 residues. The ends were cut back, 6 bases at V and 6 bases at J, with 9 bases in the middle. These data originate in a study of T cell responses to AZD1222 COVID-19 vaccine. J is TRBJ1-6 and V is TRBV19; perhaps TRBD1 as D (6 bases). The sequence came from an adult who received the AZD1222 COVID-19 vaccine. The specimen was peripheral blood, collected 28 days after the second AZD1222 dose. The CDR3 region has the DNA TGTGCCAGTAGGGGGGACACTAATTCACCCCTCCACTTT. Amino acids: CASRGDTNSPLHF.